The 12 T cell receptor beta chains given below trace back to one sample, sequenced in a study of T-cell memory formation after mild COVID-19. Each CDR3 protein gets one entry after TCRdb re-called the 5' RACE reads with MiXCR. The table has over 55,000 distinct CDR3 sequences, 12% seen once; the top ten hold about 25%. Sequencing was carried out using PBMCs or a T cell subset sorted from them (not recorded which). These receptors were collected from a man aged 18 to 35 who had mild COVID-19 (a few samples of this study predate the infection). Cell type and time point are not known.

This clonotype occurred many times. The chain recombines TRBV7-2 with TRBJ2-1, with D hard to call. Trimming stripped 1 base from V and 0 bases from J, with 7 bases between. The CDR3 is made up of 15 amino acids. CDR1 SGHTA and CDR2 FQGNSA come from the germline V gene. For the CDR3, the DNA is TGTGCCAGCAGCTTAGACCCCAACTCCTACAATGAGCAGTTCTTC. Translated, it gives CASSLDPNSYNEQFF. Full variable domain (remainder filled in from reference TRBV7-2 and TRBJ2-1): GAGVSQSPSNKVTEKGKDVELRCDPISGHTALYWYRQSLGQGLEFLIYFQGNSAPDKSGLPSDRFSAERTGGSVSTLTIQRTQQEDSAVYLCASSLDPNSYNEQFFGPGTRLTVL.

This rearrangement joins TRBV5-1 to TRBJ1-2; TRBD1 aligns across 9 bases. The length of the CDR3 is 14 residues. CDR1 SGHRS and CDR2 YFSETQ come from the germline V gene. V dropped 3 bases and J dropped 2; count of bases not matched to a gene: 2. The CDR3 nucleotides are TGCGCCAGCAGCTGGACAGGGGAGAACTATGGCTACACCTTC. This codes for CASSWTGENYGYTF.

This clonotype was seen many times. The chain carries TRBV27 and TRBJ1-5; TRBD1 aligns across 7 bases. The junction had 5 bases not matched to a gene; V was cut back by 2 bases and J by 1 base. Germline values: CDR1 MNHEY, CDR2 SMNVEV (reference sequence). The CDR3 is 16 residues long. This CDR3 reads CASSLVGTASNQPQHF. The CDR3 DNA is TGTGCCAGCAGTTTAGTTGGGACAGCCAGCAATCAGCCCCAGCATTTT.

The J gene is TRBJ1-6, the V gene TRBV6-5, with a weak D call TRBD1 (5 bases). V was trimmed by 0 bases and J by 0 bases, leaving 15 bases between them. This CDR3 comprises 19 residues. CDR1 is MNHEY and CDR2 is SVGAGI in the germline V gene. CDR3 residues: CASSYSRGRISSYNSPLHF. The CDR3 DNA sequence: TGTGCCAGCAGTTACTCACGGGGCAGAATTAGCTCCTATAATTCACCCCTCCACTTT.

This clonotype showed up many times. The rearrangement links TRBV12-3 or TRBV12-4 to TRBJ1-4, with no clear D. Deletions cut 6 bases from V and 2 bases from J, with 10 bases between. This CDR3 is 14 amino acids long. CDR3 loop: CASSPVSTNEKLFF. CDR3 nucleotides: TGTGCCAGCAGCCCTGTATCTACTAATGAAAAACTGTTTTTT.

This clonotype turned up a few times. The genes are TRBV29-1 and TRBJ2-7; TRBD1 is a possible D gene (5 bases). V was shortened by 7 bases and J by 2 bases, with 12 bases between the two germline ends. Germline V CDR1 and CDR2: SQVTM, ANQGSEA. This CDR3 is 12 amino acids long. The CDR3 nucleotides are TGCAGCGACGAGCCACAGGCCTACGAGCAGTACGTC. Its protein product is CSDEPQAYEQYV.

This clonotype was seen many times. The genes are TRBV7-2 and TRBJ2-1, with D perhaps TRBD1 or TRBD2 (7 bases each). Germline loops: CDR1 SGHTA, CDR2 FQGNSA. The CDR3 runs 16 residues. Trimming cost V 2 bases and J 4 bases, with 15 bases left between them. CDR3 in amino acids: CASSLHSGGDYNEQFF. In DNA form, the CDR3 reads TGTGCCAGCAGCTTACACTCAGGGGGGGATTACAATGAGCAGTTCTTC.

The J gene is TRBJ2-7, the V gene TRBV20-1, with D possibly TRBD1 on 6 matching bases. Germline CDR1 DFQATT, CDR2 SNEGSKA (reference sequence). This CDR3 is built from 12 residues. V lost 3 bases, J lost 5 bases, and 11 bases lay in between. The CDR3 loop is CSARSGANEQYF. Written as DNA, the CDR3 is TGCAGTGCTAGGTCAGGGGCTAACGAGCAGTACTTC.

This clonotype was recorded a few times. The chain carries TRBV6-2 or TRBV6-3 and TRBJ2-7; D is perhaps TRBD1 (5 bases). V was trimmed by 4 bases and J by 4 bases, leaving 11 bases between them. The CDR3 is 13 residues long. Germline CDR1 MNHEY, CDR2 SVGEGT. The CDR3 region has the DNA TGTGCCAGCAGTTTTAGGGGTTGGTACGAGCAGTACTTC. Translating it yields CASSFRGWYEQYF.

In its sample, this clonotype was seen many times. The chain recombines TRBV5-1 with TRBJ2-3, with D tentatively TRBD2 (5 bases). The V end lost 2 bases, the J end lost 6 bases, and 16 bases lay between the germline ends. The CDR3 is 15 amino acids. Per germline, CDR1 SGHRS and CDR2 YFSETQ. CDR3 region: CASSFEGRRVDTQYF. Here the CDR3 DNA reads TGCGCCAGCAGCTTTGAGGGAAGAAGGGTTGATACGCAGTATTTT.

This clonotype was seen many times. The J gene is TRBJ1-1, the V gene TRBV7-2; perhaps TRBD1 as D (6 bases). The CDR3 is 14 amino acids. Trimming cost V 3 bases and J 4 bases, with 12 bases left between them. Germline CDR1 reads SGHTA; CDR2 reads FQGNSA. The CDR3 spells CASSFGTPVTEAFF. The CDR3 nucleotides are TGTGCCAGCAGCTTTGGGACACCGGTCACTGAAGCTTTCTTT.

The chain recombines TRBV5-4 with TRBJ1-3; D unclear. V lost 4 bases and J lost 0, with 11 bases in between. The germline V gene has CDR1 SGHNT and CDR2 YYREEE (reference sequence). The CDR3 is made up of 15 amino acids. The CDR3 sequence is CASSLDGRSGNTIYF. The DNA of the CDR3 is TGTGCCAGCAGCCTGGATGGGCGCTCTGGAAACACCATATATTTT.